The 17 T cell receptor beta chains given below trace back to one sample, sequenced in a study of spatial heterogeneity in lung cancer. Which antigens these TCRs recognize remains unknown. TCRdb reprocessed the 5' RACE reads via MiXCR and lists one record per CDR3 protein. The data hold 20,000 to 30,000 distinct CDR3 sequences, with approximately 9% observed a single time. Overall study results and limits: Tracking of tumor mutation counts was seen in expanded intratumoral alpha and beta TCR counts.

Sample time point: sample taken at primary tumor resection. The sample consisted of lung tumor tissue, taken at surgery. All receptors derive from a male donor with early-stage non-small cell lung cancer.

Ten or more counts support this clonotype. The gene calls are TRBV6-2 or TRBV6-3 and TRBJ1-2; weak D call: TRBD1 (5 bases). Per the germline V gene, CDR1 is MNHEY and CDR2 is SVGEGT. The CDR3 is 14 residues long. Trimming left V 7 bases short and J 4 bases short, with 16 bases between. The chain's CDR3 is CASNALLTAYGYTF. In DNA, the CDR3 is TGTGCCAGCAACGCCCTTTTGACAGCCTATGGCTACACCTTC.

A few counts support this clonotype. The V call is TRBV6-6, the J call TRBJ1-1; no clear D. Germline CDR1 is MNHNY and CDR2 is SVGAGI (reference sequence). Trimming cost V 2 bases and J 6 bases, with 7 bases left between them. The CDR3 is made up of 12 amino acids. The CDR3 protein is CASSYRVAEAFF. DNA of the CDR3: TGTGCCAGCAGTTACAGGGTGGCTGAAGCTTTCTTT.

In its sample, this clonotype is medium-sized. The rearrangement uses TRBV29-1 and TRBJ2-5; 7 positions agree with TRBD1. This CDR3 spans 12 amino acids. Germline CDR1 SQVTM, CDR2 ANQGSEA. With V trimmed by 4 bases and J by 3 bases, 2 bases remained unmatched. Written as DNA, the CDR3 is TGCAGCGTTGGAGGGACAGAAGAGACCCAGTACTTC. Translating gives CSVGGTEETQYF.

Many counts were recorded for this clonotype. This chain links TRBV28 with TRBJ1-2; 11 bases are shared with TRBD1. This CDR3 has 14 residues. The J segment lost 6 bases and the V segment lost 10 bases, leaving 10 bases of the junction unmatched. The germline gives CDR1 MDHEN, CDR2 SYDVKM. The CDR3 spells CATYRTGGYDGYTF. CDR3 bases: TGTGCCACATACCGGACAGGGGGCTATGATGGCTACACCTTC.

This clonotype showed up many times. CDR3 in amino acids: CSALSRDASSGNTIYF. The CDR3 DNA reads TGCAGCGCCCTGTCACGCGACGCTAGCTCTGGAAACACCATATATTTT. This chain links TRBV29-1 with TRBJ1-3, with no clear D. V lost 7 bases, J lost 0 bases, and 19 bases lay in between. The length of the CDR3 is 16 residues. CDR1 and CDR2 from the germline V gene are SQVTM and ANQGSEA. Supplemented by reference TRBV29-1 and TRBJ1-3, the full variable domain reads SAVISQKPSRDICQRGTSLTIQCQVDSQVTMMFWYRQQPGQSLTLIATANQGSEATYESGFVIDKFPISRPNLTFSTLTVSNMSPEDSSIYLCSALSRDASSGNTIYFGEGSWLTVV.

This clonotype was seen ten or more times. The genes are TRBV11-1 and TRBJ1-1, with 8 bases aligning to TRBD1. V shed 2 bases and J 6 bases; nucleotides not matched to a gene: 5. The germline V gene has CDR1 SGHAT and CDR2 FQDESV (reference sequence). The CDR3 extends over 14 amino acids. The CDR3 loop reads CASSLYQGASEAFF. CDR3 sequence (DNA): TGTGCCAGCAGCTTATACCAGGGGGCATCTGAAGCTTTCTTT.

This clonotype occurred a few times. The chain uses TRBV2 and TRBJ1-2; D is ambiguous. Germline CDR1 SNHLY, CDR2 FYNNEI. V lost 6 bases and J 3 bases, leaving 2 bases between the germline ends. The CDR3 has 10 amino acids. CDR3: CASSDYGYTF. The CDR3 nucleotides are TGTGCCAGCAGCGACTATGGCTACACCTTC. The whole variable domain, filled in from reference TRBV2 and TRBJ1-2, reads EPEVTQTPSHQVTQMGQEVILRCVPISNHLYFYWYRQILGQKVEFLVSFYNNEISEKSEIFDDQFSVERPDGSNFTLKIRSTKLEDSAMYFCASSDYGYTFGSGTRLTVV.

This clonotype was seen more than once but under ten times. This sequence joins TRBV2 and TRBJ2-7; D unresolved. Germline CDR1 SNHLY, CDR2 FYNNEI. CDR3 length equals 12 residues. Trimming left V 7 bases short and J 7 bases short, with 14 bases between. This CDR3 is CASKPSTREQYF. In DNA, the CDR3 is TGTGCCAGCAAACCCTCGACGAGGGAGCAGTACTTC.

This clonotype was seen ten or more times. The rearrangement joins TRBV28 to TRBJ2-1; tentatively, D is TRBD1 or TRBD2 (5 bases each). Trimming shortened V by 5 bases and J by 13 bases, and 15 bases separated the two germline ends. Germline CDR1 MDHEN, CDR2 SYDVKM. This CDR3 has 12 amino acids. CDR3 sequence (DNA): TGTGCCAGCAGTGGGGGAGTGCCAATTCAGTTCTTC. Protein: CASSGGVPIQFF.

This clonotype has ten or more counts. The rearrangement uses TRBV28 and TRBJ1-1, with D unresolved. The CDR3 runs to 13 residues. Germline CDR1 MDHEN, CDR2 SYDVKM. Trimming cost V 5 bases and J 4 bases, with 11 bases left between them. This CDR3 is CASSRVVGTEAFF. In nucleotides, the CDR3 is TGTGCCAGCAGTAGGGTGGTTGGCACTGAAGCTTTCTTT.

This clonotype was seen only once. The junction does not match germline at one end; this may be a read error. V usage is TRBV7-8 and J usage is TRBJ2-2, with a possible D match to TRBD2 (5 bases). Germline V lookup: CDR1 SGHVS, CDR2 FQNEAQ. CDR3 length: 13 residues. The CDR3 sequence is CASSLTSTGEPFF. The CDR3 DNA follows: TGTGCCAGCAGCTTAACCTCTACCGGGGAGCCGTTTTTT.

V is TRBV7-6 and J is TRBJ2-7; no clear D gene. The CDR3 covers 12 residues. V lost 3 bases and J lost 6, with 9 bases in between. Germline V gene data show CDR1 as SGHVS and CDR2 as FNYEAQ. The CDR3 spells CASSFDRTEQYF. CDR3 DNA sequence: TGTGCCAGCAGCTTCGACCGAACCGAGCAGTACTTC.

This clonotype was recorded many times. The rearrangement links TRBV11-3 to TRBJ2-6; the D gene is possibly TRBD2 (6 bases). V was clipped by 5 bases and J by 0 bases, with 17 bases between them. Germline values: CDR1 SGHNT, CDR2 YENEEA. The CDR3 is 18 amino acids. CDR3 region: CASSPGRGTSSGANVLTF. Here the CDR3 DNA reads TGTGCCAGCAGCCCGGGGCGGGGCACGAGCTCTGGGGCCAACGTCCTGACTTTC.

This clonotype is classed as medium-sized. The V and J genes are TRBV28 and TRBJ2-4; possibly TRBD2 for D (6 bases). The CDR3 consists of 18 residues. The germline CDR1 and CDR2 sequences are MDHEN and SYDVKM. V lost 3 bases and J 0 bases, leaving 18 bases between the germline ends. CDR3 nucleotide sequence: TGTGCCAGCAGTTTGAGGCCGGAGGGCCATCCAGCCAAAAACATTCAGTACTTC. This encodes CASSLRPEGHPAKNIQYF.

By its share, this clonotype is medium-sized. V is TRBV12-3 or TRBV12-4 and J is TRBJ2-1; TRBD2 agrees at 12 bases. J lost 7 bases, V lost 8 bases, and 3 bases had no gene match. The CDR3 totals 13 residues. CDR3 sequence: CASGLAGINEQFF. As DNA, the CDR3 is TGTGCCAGCGGACTAGCGGGGATAAATGAGCAGTTCTTC.

The CDR3 region has the DNA TGCAGTGCTAGAGCATCACACACAGATACGCAGTATTTT. Translation gives CSARASHTDTQYF. The chain employs TRBV20-1 and TRBJ2-3; D uncertain. CDR1 and CDR2 from the germline V gene are DFQATT and SNEGSKA (reference sequence). The CDR3 consists of 13 residues. V gave up 1 base and J gave up 2 bases, with 7 bases separating them.

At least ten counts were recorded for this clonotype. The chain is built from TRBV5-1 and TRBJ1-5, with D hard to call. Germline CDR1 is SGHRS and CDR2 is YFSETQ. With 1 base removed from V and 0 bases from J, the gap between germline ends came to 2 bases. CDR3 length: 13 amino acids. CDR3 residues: CASSLYSNQPQHF. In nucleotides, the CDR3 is TGCGCCAGCAGCTTGTATAGCAATCAGCCCCAGCATTTT.